The following is a TCR beta chain sequence with its context. What it binds is unknown. The junction departs from germline at one end; a sequencing error may be responsible. TCR beta cDNA was reverse-transcribed from approximately 0.45 ug of total RNA. The reaction used a constant-region primer and ProtoScript II reverse transcriptase. Libraries for TCR beta were built through three nested multiplex PCR rounds, which together made up a slightly modified ARM-PCR procedure. For around 11 cycles apiece, the opening two PCR rounds ran with TRBV1-TRBV30 forward primers and a C-beta reverse primer. TCRdb itself ran the multiplex PCR reads through MiXCR, one entry per CDR3 protein. Found here are over 35,000 distinct CDR3 sequences, about three quarters of them singletons; the top ten hold about a fifth. The data originate from a study of tumor-infiltrating lymphocytes in primary liver carcinoma. DNA and RNA were both co-extracted from 20-30 mg of bulk tissue that had not been sorted. The patients lived with chronic HBV infection and had not yet received any treatment.

This CDR3 contains 15 residues. In germline, CDR1 is SGHDT, CDR2 YYEEEE. Study outcomes and limitations: Just around 8-25% of top clones spanned all five tumor regions.

The chain uses TRBV5-6 and TRBJ2-7, with D perhaps TRBD1 or TRBD2 (5 bases each). The sample comprised liver tumor tissue from sampling region 2. This sample's subset: tumor region T2, inferior pole. This sequence was found in a man aged 35 to 55 with primary liver carcinoma and hepatitis B virus infection. The DNA for the CDR3 is TGTGTCAGCAGCTCTAGGGGACCAGCGGAATACGAGCAGTACTTC. Its protein product is CVSSSRGPAEYEQYF.